Below are 21 T cell receptor beta chains sequenced from a single sample in a study of blood T cell repertoires in COVID-19. TCRdb keeps only in-frame clones here, not all; method: immunoSEQ multiplex PCR. The sample contains a few hundred thousand clones, more than 70% of which appear only once. Sequenced: PBMCs or T cells enriched from blood (not recorded which). These receptors were taken from a woman in her forties with acute COVID-19.

In its sample, this clone was seen once. This chain joins TRBV3-1 (or the pseudogene TRBV3-2) and TRBJ1-6; 9 nucleotides match TRBD1. CDR3 length equals 16 residues. The trim removed 0 bases at V and 6 bases at J, leaving 3 bases unmatched. Germline CDR1 reads LGHDT; CDR2 reads YNNKEL (reference sequence). The CDR3 DNA sequence: TGTGCCAGCAGCCAAGATTCGACAGGGGGTAATTCACCCCTCCACTTT. It encodes CASSQDSTGGNSPLHF.

This rearrangement joins TRBV5-6 to TRBJ2-7; 12 bases agree with TRBD2. The V segment lost 7 bases and the J segment 2 bases; nucleotides outside the gene matches: 4. The CDR3 loop spans 14 amino acids. Germline V gene data show CDR1 as SGHDT and CDR2 as YYEEEE. This CDR3 is CASLTSGSTYEQYF. The CDR3 region has the DNA TGTGCCAGCTTGACTAGCGGGAGCACCTACGAGCAGTACTTC.

The rearrangement joins TRBV6-5 to TRBJ1-1; D is unresolved. V was clipped by 2 bases and J by 3 bases, with 7 bases between them. CDR3 length: 13 amino acids. Germline V gene data show CDR1 as MNHEY and CDR2 as SVGAGI. The chain's CDR3 is CASSYLGDTEAFF. The CDR3 region has the DNA TGTGCCAGCAGTTACCTGGGAGACACTGAAGCTTTCTTT.

This clone was seen only a few times. Distinct nucleotide sequences in the sample also encode this CDR3. V and J are TRBV5-6 and TRBJ1-1; D call uncertain. The V and J ends lost 1 base and 4 bases respectively, with 5 bases between them. This CDR3 is built from 12 residues. Per germline, CDR1 SGHDT and CDR2 YYEEEE. CDR3 sequence (DNA): TGTGCCAGCAGCTTGACGGGCACTGAAGCTTTCTTT. Its translation: CASSLTGTEAFF. Full variable domain (missing parts from reference TRBV5-6 and TRBJ1-1): DAGVTQSPTHLIKTRGQQVTLRCSPKSGHDTVSWYQQALGQGPQFIFQYYEEEERQRGNFPDRFSGHQFPNYSSELNVNALLLGDSALYLCASSLTGTEAFFGQGTRLTVV.

The chain has TRBV12-3 or TRBV12-4 and TRBJ1-6; no clear D. The CDR3 has 12 residues. Deletions cut 6 bases from V and 8 bases from J, with 8 bases between. The CDR3 DNA is TGTGCCAGCAGCCTAGTCTATTCACCCCTCCACTTT. Its translation is CASSLVYSPLHF.

The genes are TRBV28 and TRBJ2-7; a possible D gene is TRBD2 (7 bases). V gave up 10 bases and J gave up 3 bases, with 16 bases separating them. CDR1 is MDHEN, CDR2 SYDVKM, per germline. The length of the CDR3 is 13 residues. CDR3 protein: CATSGGGRYEQYF. The CDR3 nucleotides read TGTGCCACCTCGGGGGGCGGACGCTACGAGCAGTACTTC.

This chain links TRBV12-3 or TRBV12-4 with TRBJ1-1; TRBD1 matches at 10 bases. There are 12 residues in the CDR3. The trim removed 5 bases at V and 10 bases at J, leaving 4 bases unmatched. Here the CDR3 reads CASSPGTGVAFF. The CDR3 DNA reads TGTGCCAGCAGTCCGGGGACAGGGGTAGCTTTCTTT.

The chain recombines TRBV19 with TRBJ2-3; D gene unclear. This CDR3 region has 15 residues. Trimming shortened V by 4 bases and J by 4 bases, and 15 bases separated the two germline ends. The germline V gene has CDR1 LNHDA and CDR2 SQIVND (reference sequence). This CDR3 is CASSTRLQQADTQYF. The CDR3 nucleotides are TGTGCCAGTAGTACAAGGCTGCAGCAGGCAGATACGCAGTATTTT.

The gene calls are TRBV5-1 and TRBJ1-2; 7 bases agree with TRBD1. The germline V gene encodes CDR1 SGHRS and CDR2 YFSETQ. The CDR3 covers 17 residues. J gave up 4 bases and V 0 bases, and 12 bases lay outside the gene matches. The CDR3 nucleotides read TGCGCCAGCAGCTTGGAGGGCAGGGGGGCTCGGAGCTATGGCTACACCTTC. Protein: CASSLEGRGARSYGYTF. Based on the CDR3 plus reference TRBV5-1 and TRBJ1-2, the full variable domain is KAGVTQTPRYLIKTRGQQVTLSCSPISGHRSVSWYQQTPGQGLQFLFEYFSETQRNKGNFPGRFSGRQFSNSRSEMNVSTLELGDSALYLCASSLEGRGARSYGYTFGSGTRLTVV.

The chain uses TRBV2 and TRBJ2-1; a weak D match, TRBD1 (5 bases). Germline CDR1 and CDR2: SNHLY and FYNNEI. The CDR3 has 10 residues. The CDR3 sequence: CATQGHEQFF. The CDR3 nucleotides read TGTGCTACCCAGGGCCATGAGCAGTTCTTC.

The CDR3 region has the DNA TGCGCCAGCAGCCAAGATCGAAGGGGGCGCCACGAGCAGTACTTC. This sequence encodes CASSQDRRGRHEQYF. This chain links TRBV4-1 with TRBJ2-7, with 7 bases identical to TRBD1. CDR1 MGHRA and CDR2 YSYEKL come from the germline V gene. This CDR3 contains 15 residues. V lost 0 bases to trimming and J lost 5 bases; unmatched junction nucleotides: 7.

The rearrangement uses TRBV28 and TRBJ1-5; 9 bases match TRBD1. CDR1 MDHEN and CDR2 SYDVKM come from the germline V gene. The CDR3 sequence is 15 residues long. The junction had 10 bases not matched to a gene; V was cut back by 4 bases and J by 9 bases. The chain's CDR3 is CASSSGQGIGVPQHF. The CDR3 bases are TGTGCCAGCAGTTCTGGACAGGGGATTGGAGTGCCCCAGCATTTT.

The chain couples TRBV11-1 to TRBJ2-1, with D maybe TRBD1 (5 bases). The ends were cut back, 3 bases at V and 8 bases at J, with 11 bases in the middle. CDR1 is SGHAT, CDR2 FQDESV, per germline (reference sequence). The CDR3 length is 13 residues. The CDR3 spells CASSFSGHDEQFF. The CDR3 bases are TGTGCCAGCAGCTTCTCAGGGCACGATGAGCAGTTCTTC. The variable domain in full, completed from reference TRBV11-1 and TRBJ2-1, reads EAEVAQSPRYKITEKSQAVAFWCDPISGHATLYWYRQILGQGPELLVQFQDESVVDDSQLPKDRFSAERLKGVDSTLKIQPAELGDSAMYLCASSFSGHDEQFFGPGTRLTVL.

The chain links TRBV6-1 to TRBJ2-5; the match to TRBD2 covers 8 bases. This CDR3 comprises 18 residues. Germline lookup yields CDR1 MNHNS and CDR2 SASEGT. V shed 0 bases and J 1 base; nucleotides not matched to a gene: 10. As DNA, the CDR3 is TGTGCCAGCAGTGAAGCGCGAATAGCGGGGCTAATCCAAGAGACCCAGTACTTC. This gives the protein CASSEARIAGLIQETQYF.

The chain couples TRBV5-4 to TRBJ2-4, with 10 bases that match TRBD1. The CDR3 loop spans 16 amino acids. Germline CDR1 and CDR2: SGHNT and YYREEE (reference sequence). The junction had 4 bases not matched to a gene; V was cut back by 0 bases and J by 4 bases. CDR3: CASSLADRGEKNIQYF. CDR3 DNA sequence: TGTGCCAGCAGCTTGGCGGACAGGGGGGAGAAAAACATTCAGTACTTC. The whole variable domain, filled in from reference TRBV5-4 and TRBJ2-4, reads ETGVTQSPTHLIKTRGQQVTLRCSSQSGHNTVSWYQQALGQGPQFIFQYYREEENGRGNFPPRFSGLQFPNYSSELNVNALELDDSALYLCASSLADRGEKNIQYFGAGTRLSVL.

The V and J genes are TRBV30 and TRBJ1-2; 7 bases match TRBD1. With V trimmed by 3 bases and J by 6 bases, 1 base remained unmatched. CDR1 GTSNPN and CDR2 SVGIG come from the germline V gene (reference sequence). The CDR3 consists of 11 residues. The CDR3 here is CAWRQGHGYTF. The CDR3 bases are TGTGCCTGGAGACAGGGGCATGGCTACACCTTC.

The chain combines TRBV29-1 with TRBJ2-2, with 11 bases identical to TRBD2. Germline trimming cut 0 bases from V and 6 bases from J; bases unmatched to any gene: 6. Germline V CDR1 and CDR2: SQVTM, ANQGSEA. The CDR3 is made up of 16 amino acids. The CDR3 DNA reads TGCAGCGTTGAAGATCATGCTAGCGGGAGGTCCGGGGAGCTGTTTTTT. Protein: CSVEDHASGRSGELFF.

The DNA for the CDR3 is TGTGCCACCAGCAGAACAGGGAACACTGAAGCTTTCTTT. Translation: CATSRTGNTEAFF. The gene calls are TRBV15 and TRBJ1-1, with a tentative D call TRBD1 (5 bases). V gave up 2 bases and J gave up 1 base, with 5 bases separating them. The CDR3 totals 13 residues. Germline values: CDR1 LNHNV, CDR2 YYDKDF (reference sequence). The variable domain in full, with the rest retrieved from reference TRBV15 and TRBJ1-1, is DAMVIQNPRYQVTQFGKPVTLSCSQTLNHNVMYWYQQKSSQAPKLLFHYYDKDFNNEADTPDNFQSRRPNTSFCFLDIRSPGLGDTAMYLCATSRTGNTEAFFGQGTRLTVV.

This chain connects TRBV28 to TRBJ1-1, with D perhaps matching TRBD1 (5 bases). Germline V gives CDR1 MDHEN, CDR2 SYDVKM. CDR3 size: 12 residues. V lost 7 bases and J 4 bases, leaving 10 bases between the germline ends. The CDR3 DNA is TGTGCCAGCACCGGCAGGGTCACTGAAGCTTTCTTT. This sequence encodes CASTGRVTEAFF.

The chain recombines TRBV10-2 with TRBJ2-5, with D unresolved. Germline loops: CDR1 WSHSY, CDR2 SAAADI. V was pared by 3 bases and J by 4 bases, with 18 bases between. CDR3 length equals 16 residues. For the CDR3, the DNA is TGCGCCAGCAGTGACGACAAAGCCCGTCCCCTAGAGACCCAGTACTTC. Its translation: CASSDDKARPLETQYF.

The V call is TRBV27, the J call TRBJ1-1; a possible D gene is TRBD1 (5 bases). The CDR3 contains 15 residues. Germline V gives CDR1 MNHEY, CDR2 SMNVEV (reference sequence). V was trimmed by 9 bases and J by 3 bases, leaving 20 bases between them. The CDR3 spells CASQPGGRKDTEAFF. CDR3 DNA: TGTGCCAGTCAACCGGGGGGTCGCAAGGACACTGAAGCTTTCTTT.